This is a list of T cell receptor beta chains from one sample in a study of response to subunit inactivated influenza vaccine. TCRdb re-analysed the RT-PCR reads in MiXCR, keeping a single row per CDR3 protein. The sample comprises 650,000 to 850,000 distinct CDR3 sequences, more than 11% of which are singletons, and 6.5% to 8.5% rests with the top ten. The sample consisted of PBMCs from blood, taken 14 to 15 days before vaccination. The receptor source for this set is a man aged 45-65 years who received an inactivated influenza vaccine. Each CDR3 is given with its conserved first and last residue. The D gene is left open where the match is weak. The size field is filled for only some rows; it gives once, few, many or a size class.

-	TRBJ2-1	12	many	TRBV20-1	CSATPSDNEQFF
-	TRBJ2-7	14	many	TRBV10-3	CAISELVTSYEQYF
TRBD2	TRBJ2-1	15	few	TRBV11-2	CASSPGLAGRDEQFF
TRBD2	TRBJ2-1	16	-	TRBV29-1	CSVDGGTSGNTREQFF
-	TRBJ1-4	15	many	TRBV12-3/TRBV12-4	CASSLSGATNEKLFF
TRBD1	TRBJ2-5	13	-	TRBV29-1	CSALSRGRETQYF
-	TRBJ2-7	11	-	TRBV5-6	CASSFNREQYF
-	TRBJ1-2	12	few	TRBV6-2/TRBV6-3	CASSYQGWSYTF
-	TRBJ1-2	13	-	TRBV27	CASSDGGTYGYTF
TRBD2	TRBJ2-7	16	many	TRBV7-2	CASSLPGTSGTYEQYF
-	TRBJ2-7	13	-	TRBV28	CAITAGSSYEQYF
TRBD2	TRBJ2-7	18	few	TRBV5-1	CASSSGTSGSPLSYEQYF
TRBD1	TRBJ1-5	15	once	TRBV20-1	CSARTGGNSNQPQHF
-	TRBJ2-3	14	few	TRBV6-5	CASSYPRSTDTQYF
-	TRBJ2-2	16	few	TRBV28	CASSPRQNRNTGELFF
TRBD2	TRBJ2-1	16	few	TRBV12-3/TRBV12-4	CASSPSSGAYYNEQFF
-	TRBJ2-2	16	-	TRBV6-1	CASSPIGGLSTGELFF
TRBD1	TRBJ2-7	13	-	TRBV10-3	CAIRGQGANEQYF
-	TRBJ2-1	15	many	TRBV10-3	CAIRGSSVFGDEQFF
-	TRBJ2-7	14	few	TRBV5-1	CASSLESGPYEQYF
TRBD1	TRBJ2-1	15	few	TRBV12-3/TRBV12-4	CASSDRTGDHNEQFF
TRBD1	TRBJ1-2	16	few	TRBV4-1	CASSKRTGYPNYGYTF
-	TRBJ2-4	12	-	TRBV2	CASSARALWQYF
TRBD1	TRBJ2-7	13	-	TRBV12-3/TRBV12-4	CASRDRSSYEQYF
TRBD1	TRBJ2-7	15	-	TRBV12-3/TRBV12-4	CASSLLRTGQSEHYF
-	TRBJ2-7	14	-	TRBV28	CASSLPPFSYEQYF
-	TRBJ2-7	11	few	TRBV20-1	CSAEPGDEQYF
TRBD1	TRBJ1-2	14	-	TRBV5-1	CASSLDEGAGGYTF
TRBD2	TRBJ2-1	15	many	TRBV9	CASSVGLAGYNEQFF
TRBD1	TRBJ1-3	17	few	TRBV4-3	CASSQGTAGTAGNTIYF
-	TRBJ2-5	15	-	TRBV7-9	CASSLADRFQETQYF
-	TRBJ2-2	22	-	TRBV11-3	CASSLGTVYVRGGAANTGELFF
TRBD2	TRBJ2-4	18	few	TRBV20-1	CSARSVAGGPSGKNIQYF
-	TRBJ1-2	15	few	TRBV7-9	CASSGEAGDLSGYTF
-	TRBJ1-1	15	-	TRBV7-2	CASSLASRGNTEAFF
-	TRBJ1-6	16	many	TRBV3-1	CASSQDLRTASSPLHF
-	TRBJ1-4	12	many	TRBV20-1	CSARDTGERVFF
-	TRBJ1-6	15	few	TRBV4-3	CASSHNVSGNSPLHF
-	TRBJ2-1	18	many	TRBV11-2	CASSLGSIMGPSYNEQFF
TRBD2	TRBJ2-2	17	few	TRBV7-3	CASSLTRASGDTGELFF
-	TRBJ2-3	14	few	TRBV4-1	CASSQEIRADTQYF
TRBD2	TRBJ2-5	16	-	TRBV11-2	CASSPRLAGSGETQYF
-	TRBJ2-1	14	many	TRBV5-1	CASSYQASYNEQFF
-	TRBJ2-1	16	-	TRBV28	CASSLWGGISYNEQFF
-	TRBJ2-2	12	-	TRBV29-1	CSAAGGTGELFF
-	TRBJ1-6	14	many	TRBV7-9	CASSLATVDYSLHF
-	TRBJ2-2	14	-	TRBV12-3/TRBV12-4	CASSPGTDTGELFF
TRBD1	TRBJ1-1	15	many	TRBV28	CASSRDSFSLAEAFF
TRBD1	TRBJ1-2	13	-	TRBV27	CASSNSGGQGYTF
TRBD1	TRBJ1-6	16	-	TRBV5-1	CASSSGTGAFNSPLHF
-	TRBJ2-1	14	many	TRBV6-1	CASSTRTGYNEQFF
TRBD2	TRBJ2-1	13	few	TRBV29-1	CSVGLAVGNEQFF
-	TRBJ2-5	13	-	TRBV10-2	CASTRDSGETQYF